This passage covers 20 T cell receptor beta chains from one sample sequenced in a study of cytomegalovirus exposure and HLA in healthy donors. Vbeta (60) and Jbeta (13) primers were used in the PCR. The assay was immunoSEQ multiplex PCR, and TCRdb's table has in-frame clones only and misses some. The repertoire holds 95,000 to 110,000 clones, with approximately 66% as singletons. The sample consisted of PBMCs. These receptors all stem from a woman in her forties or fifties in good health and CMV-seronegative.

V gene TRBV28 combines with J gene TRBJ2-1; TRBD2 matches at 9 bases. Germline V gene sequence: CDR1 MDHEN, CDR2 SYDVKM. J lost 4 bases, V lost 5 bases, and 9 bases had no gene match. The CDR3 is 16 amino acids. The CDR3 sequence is CASSLAGLSQYNEQFF. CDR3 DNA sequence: TGTGCCAGCAGTCTAGCGGGACTATCCCAATACAATGAGCAGTTCTTC.

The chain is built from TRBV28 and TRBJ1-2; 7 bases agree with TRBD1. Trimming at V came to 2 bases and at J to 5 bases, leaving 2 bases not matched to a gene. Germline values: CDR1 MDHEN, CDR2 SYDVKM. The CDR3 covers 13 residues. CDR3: CASSLGTEYGYTF. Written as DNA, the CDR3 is TGTGCCAGCAGTTTAGGGACAGAGTATGGCTACACCTTC.

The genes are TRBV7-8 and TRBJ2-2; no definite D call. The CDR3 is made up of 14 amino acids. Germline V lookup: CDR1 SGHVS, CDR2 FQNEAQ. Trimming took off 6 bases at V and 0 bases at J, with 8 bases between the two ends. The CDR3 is CASRLYTNTGELFF. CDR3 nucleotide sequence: TGTGCCAGCAGGTTGTATACGAACACCGGGGAGCTGTTTTTT.

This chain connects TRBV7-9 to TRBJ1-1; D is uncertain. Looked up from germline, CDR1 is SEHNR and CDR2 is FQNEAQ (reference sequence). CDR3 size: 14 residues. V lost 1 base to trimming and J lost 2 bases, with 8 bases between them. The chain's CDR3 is CASSLGALNTEAFF. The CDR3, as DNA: TGTGCCAGCAGCTTAGGGGCGCTTAACACTGAAGCTTTCTTT.

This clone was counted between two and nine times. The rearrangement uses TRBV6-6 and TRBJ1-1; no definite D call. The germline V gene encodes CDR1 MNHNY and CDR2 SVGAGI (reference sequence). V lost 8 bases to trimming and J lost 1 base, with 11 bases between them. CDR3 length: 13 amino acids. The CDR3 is CASLSAGNTEAFF. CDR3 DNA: TGTGCCAGCCTTAGTGCAGGGAACACTGAAGCTTTCTTT.

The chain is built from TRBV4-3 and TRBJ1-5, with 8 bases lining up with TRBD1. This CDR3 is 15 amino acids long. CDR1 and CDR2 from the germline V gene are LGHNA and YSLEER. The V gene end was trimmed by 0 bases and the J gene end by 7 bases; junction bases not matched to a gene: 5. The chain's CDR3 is CASSQDRTGWQPQHF. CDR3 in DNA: TGCGCCAGCAGCCAAGATCGGACAGGGTGGCAGCCCCAGCATTTT.

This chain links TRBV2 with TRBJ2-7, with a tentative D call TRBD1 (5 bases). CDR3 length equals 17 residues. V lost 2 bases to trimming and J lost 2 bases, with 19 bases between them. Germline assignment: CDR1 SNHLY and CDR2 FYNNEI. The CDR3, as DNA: TGTGCCAGCAGTGAACAGACAGCCCGCAGGTCCGCCTACGAGCAGTACTTC. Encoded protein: CASSEQTARRSAYEQYF. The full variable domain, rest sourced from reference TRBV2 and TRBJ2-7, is EPEVTQTPSHQVTQMGQEVILRCVPISNHLYFYWYRQILGQKVEFLVSFYNNEISEKSEIFDDQFSVERPDGSNFTLKIRSTKLEDSAMYFCASSEQTARRSAYEQYFGPGTRLTVT.

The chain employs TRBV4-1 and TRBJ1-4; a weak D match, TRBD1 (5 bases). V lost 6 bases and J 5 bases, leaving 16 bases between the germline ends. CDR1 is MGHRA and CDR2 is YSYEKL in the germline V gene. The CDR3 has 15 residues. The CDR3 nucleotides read TGCGCCAGCAGAAGGTCGTCGGGGGAAAATGAAAAACTGTTTTTT. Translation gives CASRRSSGENEKLFF.

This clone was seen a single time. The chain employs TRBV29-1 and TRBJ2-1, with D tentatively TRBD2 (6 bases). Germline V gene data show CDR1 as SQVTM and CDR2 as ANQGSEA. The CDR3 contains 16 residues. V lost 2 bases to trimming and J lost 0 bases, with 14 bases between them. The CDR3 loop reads CSVELGEAFSYNEQFF. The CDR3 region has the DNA TGCAGCGTTGAACTCGGGGAGGCATTCTCCTACAATGAGCAGTTCTTC.

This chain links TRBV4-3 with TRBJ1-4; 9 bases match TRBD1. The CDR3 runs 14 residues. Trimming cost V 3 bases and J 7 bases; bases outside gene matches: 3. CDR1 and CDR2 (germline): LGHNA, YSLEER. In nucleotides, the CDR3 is TGCGCCAGCAGCCACGGGACAGGGTCTGAAAAACTGTTTTTT. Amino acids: CASSHGTGSEKLFF.

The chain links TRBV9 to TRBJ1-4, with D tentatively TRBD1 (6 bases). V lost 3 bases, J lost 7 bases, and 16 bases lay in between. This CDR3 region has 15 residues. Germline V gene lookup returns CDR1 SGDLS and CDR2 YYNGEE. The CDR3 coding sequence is TGTGCCAGCAGCGGGGGACAAAGACGAGGTGAAAAACTGTTTTTT. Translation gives CASSGGQRRGEKLFF.

The CDR3 is CASSDGTGVETEYGYTF. In nucleotides, the CDR3 is TGTGCCAGCAGTGACGGGACAGGTGTTGAAACTGAGTATGGCTACACCTTC. V usage is TRBV2 and J usage is TRBJ1-2, with 8 bases fitting TRBD1. The CDR3 extends over 17 amino acids. Trimming cost V 3 bases and J 5 bases; bases outside gene matches: 14. CDR1 and CDR2 (germline): SNHLY, FYNNEI.

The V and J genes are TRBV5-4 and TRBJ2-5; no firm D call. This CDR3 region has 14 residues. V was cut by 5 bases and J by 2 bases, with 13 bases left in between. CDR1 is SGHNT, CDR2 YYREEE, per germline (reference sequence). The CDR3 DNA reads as TGTGCCAGCAGACCTAAAGACAATCAAGAGACCCAGTACTTC. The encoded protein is CASRPKDNQETQYF.

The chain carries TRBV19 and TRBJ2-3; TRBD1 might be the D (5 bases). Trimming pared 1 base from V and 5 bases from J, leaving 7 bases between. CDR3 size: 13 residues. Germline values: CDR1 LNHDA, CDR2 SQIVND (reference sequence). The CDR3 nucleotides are TGTGCCAGTAGTATAGGGGGCAGAGATACGCAGTATTTT. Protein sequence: CASSIGGRDTQYF.

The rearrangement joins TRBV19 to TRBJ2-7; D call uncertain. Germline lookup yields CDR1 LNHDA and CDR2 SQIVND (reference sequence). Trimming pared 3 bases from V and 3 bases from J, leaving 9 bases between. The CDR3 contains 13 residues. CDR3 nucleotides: TGTGCCAGTAGTATGGGCAGGATCTACGAGCAGTACTTC. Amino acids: CASSMGRIYEQYF. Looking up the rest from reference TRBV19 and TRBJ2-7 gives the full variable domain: DGGITQSPKYLFRKEGQNVTLSCEQNLNHDAMYWYRQDPGQGLRLIYYSQIVNDFQKGDIAEGYSVSREKKESFPLTVTSAQKNPTAFYLCASSMGRIYEQYFGPGTRLTVT.

The CDR3: CASSELQGDAEAFF. The DNA for the CDR3 is TGTGCCAGCAGTGAATTGCAGGGGGACGCTGAAGCTTTCTTT. This chain joins TRBV25-1 and TRBJ1-1; 7 nucleotides line up with TRBD1. CDR3 size: 14 residues. The ends lost 1 base at V and 6 bases at J; junction bases unmatched: 5. Germline CDR1 and CDR2: MGHDK and SYGVNS. Using reference TRBV25-1 and TRBJ1-1 for the parts outside the CDR3, the full variable domain is EADIYQTPRYLVIGTGKKITLECSQTMGHDKMYWYQQDPGMELHLIHYSYGVNSTEKGDLSSESTVSRIRTEHFPLTLESARPSHTSQYLCASSELQGDAEAFFGQGTRLTVV.

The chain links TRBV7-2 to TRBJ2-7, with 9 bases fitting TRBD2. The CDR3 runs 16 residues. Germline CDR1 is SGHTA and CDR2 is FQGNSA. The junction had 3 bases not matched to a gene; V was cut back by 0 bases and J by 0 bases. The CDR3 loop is CASSLATSGPSYEQYF. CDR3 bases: TGTGCCAGCAGCTTAGCAACTAGCGGGCCCTCCTACGAGCAGTACTTC.

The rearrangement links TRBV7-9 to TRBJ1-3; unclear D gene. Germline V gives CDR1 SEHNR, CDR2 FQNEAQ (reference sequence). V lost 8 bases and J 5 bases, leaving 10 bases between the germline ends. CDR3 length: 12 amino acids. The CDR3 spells CASEGRRNTIYF. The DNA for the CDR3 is TGTGCCAGCGAGGGAAGGCGAAACACCATATATTTT.

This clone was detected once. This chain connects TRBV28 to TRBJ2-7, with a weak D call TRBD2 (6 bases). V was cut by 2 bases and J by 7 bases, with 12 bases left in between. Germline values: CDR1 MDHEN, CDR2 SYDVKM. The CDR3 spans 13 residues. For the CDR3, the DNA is TGTGCCAGCAGTTTAGCGGGAAGAAGTGAGCAGTACTTC. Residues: CASSLAGRSEQYF.

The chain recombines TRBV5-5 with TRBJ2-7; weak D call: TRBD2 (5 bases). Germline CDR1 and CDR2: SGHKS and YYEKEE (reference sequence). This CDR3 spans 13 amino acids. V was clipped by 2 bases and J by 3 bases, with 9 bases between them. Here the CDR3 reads CASSLLVGYEQYF. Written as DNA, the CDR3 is TGTGCCAGCAGCTTACTAGTGGGCTACGAGCAGTACTTC.